This TCR beta chain was sequenced for a study of blood T cell repertoires in COVID-19. In the study overall: COVID-19 samples collected from the United States, Italy and Spain covered acute and convalescent phases. Sources were T cells, B-cell-depleted T cells, or PBMCs; the material itself was cDNA or gDNA.

Original analysis: Amplification of reference gene primers provided the estimated nucleated cell counts. Using immunoSEQ multiplex PCR, the repertoire was profiled, and TCRdb retains in-frame clones only, with some absent. That table gives V, J and clone size, and the DNA gave D and trimming. This repertoire shows 45,000 to 60,000 clones, 85% to 90% found once; its top ten account for around 15%. CDR1 is SQVTM, CDR2 ANQGSEA, per germline. The CDR3 sequence is 10 residues long. Trimming removed 7 bases at V and 8 bases at J, with 9 bases between. The specimen sequenced was peripheral blood. The clonotype originates from a human donor in a cohort sampled during active COVID-19. This chain joins TRBV29-1 and TRBJ2-1, with D possibly matching TRBD1 (5 bases). CDR3 DNA: TGCAGCGGGGGCGACTATGAGCAGTTCTTC. It encodes CSGGDYEQFF.